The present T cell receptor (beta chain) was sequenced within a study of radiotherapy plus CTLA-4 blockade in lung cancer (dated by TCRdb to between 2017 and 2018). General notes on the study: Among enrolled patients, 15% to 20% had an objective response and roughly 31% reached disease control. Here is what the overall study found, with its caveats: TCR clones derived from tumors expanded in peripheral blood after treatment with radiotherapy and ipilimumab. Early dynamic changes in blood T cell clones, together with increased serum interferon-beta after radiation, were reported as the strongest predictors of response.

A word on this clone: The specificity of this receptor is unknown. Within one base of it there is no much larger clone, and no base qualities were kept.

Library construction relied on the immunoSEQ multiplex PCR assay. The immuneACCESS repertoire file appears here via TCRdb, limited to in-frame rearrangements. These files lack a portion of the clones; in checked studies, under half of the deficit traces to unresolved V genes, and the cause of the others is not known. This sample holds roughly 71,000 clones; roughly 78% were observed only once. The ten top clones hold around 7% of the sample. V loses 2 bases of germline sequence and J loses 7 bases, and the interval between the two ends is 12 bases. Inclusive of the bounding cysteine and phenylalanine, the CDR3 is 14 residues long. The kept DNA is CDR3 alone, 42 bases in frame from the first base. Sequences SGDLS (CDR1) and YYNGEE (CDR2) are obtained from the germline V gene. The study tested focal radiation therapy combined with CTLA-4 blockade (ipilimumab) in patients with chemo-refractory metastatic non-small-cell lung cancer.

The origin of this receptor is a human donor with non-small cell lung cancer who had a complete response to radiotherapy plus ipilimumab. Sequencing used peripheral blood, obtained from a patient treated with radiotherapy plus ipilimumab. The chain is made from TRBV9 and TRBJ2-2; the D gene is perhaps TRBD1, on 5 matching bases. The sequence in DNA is TGTGCCAGCAGCGTGCAGGGCCTCGTCGGGGAGCTGTTTTTT. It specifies CASSVQGLVGELFF.